This T cell receptor beta chain was recorded in a study of response to subunit inactivated influenza vaccine. Study outcomes and limitations: It was suggested by the authors that few new T cells are recruited by each seasonal influenza vaccination.

This clonotype showed up just a few times. Its antigen remains unidentified. TCRdb re-derived calls from the RT-PCR reads in MiXCR, one entry per CDR3 protein. The sample yields some 500,000 distinct CDR3 sequences, more than 15% seen once. This TCR derives from a man between 50 and 75 years old who received an inactivated influenza vaccine. This sample comprised CD4+ T cells sorted from PBMCs, obtained about 24 months after vaccination.

The CDR3 loop reads CSARGDSAQYF. CDR3 in DNA: TGCAGTGCTAGAGGGGACTCGGCGCAGTATTTT. This chain links TRBV20-1 with TRBJ2-3, with D perhaps matching TRBD2 (6 bases). Per the germline V gene, CDR1 is DFQATT and CDR2 is SNEGSKA (reference sequence). V gave up 1 base and J gave up 10 bases, with 9 bases separating them. The CDR3 contains 11 residues.